The next 26 T cell receptor beta chains were all read from a single sample in a study of beta chain features in type 1 diabetes. Antigens for these TCRs are unknown. Overall study results and limits: Among all four CD4+ subsets, Type 1 diabetes patients had TCRB CDR3s that were moderately but significantly shorter.

cDNA synthesis used the whole RNA isolate, giving expressed TCRB sequences. Clones were read by immunoSEQ multiplex PCR, and TCRdb kept only the in-frame ones, dropping some. The sample holds 300,000 or so clones; roughly 13% are singletons and the top ten take 0.015%. The sample consisted of naive CD4+ T cells from blood. The source is a woman aged 18-29 years with type 1 diabetes.

In its sample, this clone was seen a few times. This chain connects TRBV28 to TRBJ2-7; tentatively, D is TRBD2 (6 bases). CDR3 length: 14 residues. V was pared by 4 bases and J by 1 base, with 11 bases between. Germline CDR1 is MDHEN and CDR2 is SYDVKM. CDR3 region: CASSSGGLSYEQYF. Written as DNA, the CDR3 is TGTGCCAGCAGTTCCGGAGGGCTTTCCTACGAGCAGTACTTC.

The chain employs TRBV6-6 and TRBJ2-5, with D possibly being TRBD2 (5 bases). This CDR3 has 15 amino acids. Germline V CDR1 and CDR2: MNHNY, SVGAGI (reference sequence). V gave up 5 bases and J gave up 5 bases, with 18 bases separating them. CDR3 loop: CASSATLLGGETQYF. The CDR3 DNA reads as TGTGCCAGCAGTGCCACTCTATTAGGCGGGGAGACCCAGTACTTC.

The chain uses TRBV19 and TRBJ2-7; tentatively, D is TRBD2 (5 bases). The CDR3 runs 15 residues. The ends were cut back, 4 bases at V and 0 bases at J, with 13 bases in the middle. CDR1 and CDR2 (germline): LNHDA, SQIVND (reference sequence). CDR3: CASSKEAASSYEQYF. The CDR3 DNA reads TGTGCCAGTAGTAAGGAGGCTGCGAGCTCCTACGAGCAGTACTTC.

This chain joins TRBV15 and TRBJ2-5; the match to TRBD2 covers 7 bases. Germline lookup yields CDR1 LNHNV and CDR2 YYDKDF (reference sequence). The CDR3 is 15 residues long. The V segment lost 5 bases and the J segment 5 bases; nucleotides outside the gene matches: 11. The CDR3 region is CATSGLQRDGETQYF. The CDR3 bases are TGTGCCACCAGCGGCCTTCAGCGGGATGGGGAGACCCAGTACTTC.

The chain recombines TRBV2 with TRBJ2-3; tentative D call: TRBD1 (6 bases). V was trimmed by 4 bases and J by 5 bases, leaving 7 bases between them. Per germline, CDR1 SNHLY and CDR2 FYNNEI. The CDR3 runs 12 residues. The CDR3 sequence: CASSGTEDTQYF. CDR3 DNA: TGTGCCAGCAGTGGGACAGAAGATACGCAGTATTTT.

This clone was counted a few times. The V call is TRBV19, the J call TRBJ2-1; TRBD2 aligns across 9 bases. The J segment lost 5 bases and the V segment lost 4 bases, leaving 3 bases of the junction unmatched. The CDR3 sequence is 14 residues long. The germline V gene has CDR1 LNHDA and CDR2 SQIVND (reference sequence). For the CDR3, the DNA is TGTGCCAGTAGTAGCGGGAGGGCCAACAATGAGCAGTTCTTC. Amino acids: CASSSGRANNEQFF.

The CDR3 spells CASSPGGGRGDTQYF. DNA for the CDR3: TGTGCCAGCAGCCCCGGGGGCGGGAGAGGCGATACGCAGTATTTT. This chain connects TRBV6-5 to TRBJ2-3, with a weak D call TRBD2 (7 bases). Germline CDR1 MNHEY, CDR2 SVGAGI. Deletions cut 6 bases from V and 6 bases from J, with 19 bases between. The CDR3 loop spans 15 amino acids.

This clone was detected only a few times. This chain uses TRBV2 with TRBJ2-1; 7 bases agree with TRBD2. J lost 8 bases, V lost 8 bases, and 12 bases had no gene match. Germline V gives CDR1 SNHLY, CDR2 FYNNEI. The CDR3 runs to 14 residues. In DNA form, the CDR3 reads TGTGCCAGCTCGGAATGGACTAGAGGGGATGAGCAGTTCTTC. Translated, it gives CASSEWTRGDEQFF.

This clone was recorded a few times. The chain recombines TRBV28 with TRBJ2-7; 9 positions agree with TRBD1. Germline-derived CDR1 and CDR2 are MDHEN and SYDVKM. There are 14 residues in the CDR3. Losses at the gene ends were 6 bases for V and 6 bases for J; bases not matched to a gene: 9. CDR3 sequence (DNA): TGTGCCAGCAGCCCCGGGACAGGGCTTCGCGAGCAGTACTTC. Protein sequence: CASSPGTGLREQYF. Full variable domain (missing parts from reference TRBV28 and TRBJ2-7): DVKVTQSSRYLVKRTGEKVFLECVQDMDHENMFWYRQDPGLGLRLIYFSYDVKMKEKGDIPEGYSVSREKKERFSLILESASTNQTSMYLCASSPGTGLREQYFGPGTRLTVT.

This sequence joins TRBV7-2 and TRBJ1-1; TRBD1 agrees at 7 bases. CDR1 is SGHTA, CDR2 FQGNSA, per germline. The CDR3 has 15 amino acids. The trim removed 7 bases at V and 4 bases at J, leaving 12 bases unmatched. CDR3 region: CASTYTGARITEAFF. The CDR3 DNA follows: TGTGCCAGCACCTATACAGGGGCCCGGATCACTGAAGCTTTCTTT.

This clone has more than one count but fewer than ten. The V call is TRBV28, the J call TRBJ2-3; maybe TRBD2 (6 bases). Between the trimmed V and J ends, which lost 5 bases and 0 bases, there was a span of 9 bases. CDR1 MDHEN and CDR2 SYDVKM come from the germline V gene. This CDR3 contains 14 residues. CDR3 region: CASSTSTSTDTQYF. The CDR3 DNA reads TGTGCCAGCAGTACTAGCACTAGCACAGATACGCAGTATTTT. Full variable domain (rest looked up from reference TRBV28 and TRBJ2-3): DVKVTQSSRYLVKRTGEKVFLECVQDMDHENMFWYRQDPGLGLRLIYFSYDVKMKEKGDIPEGYSVSREKKERFSLILESASTNQTSMYLCASSTSTSTDTQYFGPGTRLTVL.

The chain combines TRBV7-9 with TRBJ2-5; D gene unclear. The CDR3 loop spans 14 amino acids. Trimming removed 1 base from V and 2 bases from J, with 8 bases in between. Germline CDR1 is SEHNR and CDR2 is FQNEAQ (reference sequence). The CDR3 sequence is CASSLGTLQETQYF. The DNA of the CDR3 is TGTGCCAGCAGCTTAGGTACCCTACAAGAGACCCAGTACTTC.

The chain recombines TRBV19 with TRBJ2-5; 8 bases line up with TRBD1. This CDR3 has 15 residues. CDR1 LNHDA and CDR2 SQIVND come from the germline V gene (reference sequence). V dropped 5 bases and J dropped 5; count of bases not matched to a gene: 10. CDR3 loop: CASSGRTGRWETQYF. In DNA, the CDR3 is TGTGCCAGTAGTGGGCGGACAGGGCGGTGGGAGACCCAGTACTTC.

The V gene is TRBV30, the J gene TRBJ2-1, with 7 bases identical to TRBD2. The V gene's germline CDR1 is GTSNPN and CDR2 SVGIG (reference sequence). J gave up 6 bases and V 0 bases, and 5 bases lay outside the gene matches. This CDR3 region has 14 residues. The CDR3 reads CAWSVGGRFNEQFF. CDR3 DNA sequence: TGTGCCTGGAGTGTAGGCGGGAGATTCAATGAGCAGTTCTTC.

This clone was counted between two and nine times. The rearrangement links TRBV9 to TRBJ2-5; D is unresolved. This CDR3 has 14 amino acids. Germline CDR1 reads SGDLS; CDR2 reads YYNGEE. Trimming took 0 bases from V and 6 from J, leaving 12 bases between them. The CDR3 loop reads CASSVDVSLQTQYF. CDR3 coding DNA: TGTGCCAGCAGCGTAGACGTTAGTTTGCAGACCCAGTACTTC.

This chain uses TRBV9 with TRBJ1-1; 9 bases fit TRBD1. The germline V gene has CDR1 SGDLS and CDR2 YYNGEE. This CDR3 has 15 residues. V gave up 3 bases and J gave up 4 bases; unmatched junction bases: 7. CDR3 in amino acids: CASSALQGARTEAFF. DNA of the CDR3: TGTGCCAGCAGCGCCTTACAGGGGGCGCGCACTGAAGCTTTCTTT.

This clone occurred a few times. The chain couples TRBV5-4 to TRBJ1-2, with a weak D call TRBD1 (5 bases). CDR3 length: 14 amino acids. Germline V CDR1 and CDR2: SGHNT, YYREEE (reference sequence). V lost 4 bases, J lost 4 bases, and 14 bases lay in between. DNA for the CDR3: TGTGCCAGCAGCACCCAGGGTTTCCTCTATGGCTACACCTTC. It yields the protein CASSTQGFLYGYTF.

The rearrangement links TRBV6-1 to TRBJ1-5; 7 bases agree with TRBD1. The germline V gene has CDR1 MNHNS and CDR2 SASEGT. The length of the CDR3 is 13 residues. V trimming: 1 base; J trimming: 13 bases; junction bases outside the gene matches: 7. CDR3 nucleotide sequence: TGTGCCAGCAGTGAAGTGGGGAGACAGGGACAGCATTTT. Translated: CASSEVGRQGQHF.

This clone was observed a few times. Other DNA variants within this sample encode the same CDR3. This chain connects TRBV28 to TRBJ1-5; 10 bases fit TRBD1. CDR3 length equals 14 residues. V lost 8 bases to trimming and J lost 6 bases; unmatched junction nucleotides: 7. The germline CDR1 and CDR2 sequences are MDHEN and SYDVKM. CDR3 protein: CASSSGQGSQPQHF. The CDR3, as DNA: TGTGCCAGCTCCTCGGGACAGGGGAGTCAGCCCCAGCATTTT.

The chain recombines TRBV19 with TRBJ2-2, with 7 bases matching TRBD2. This CDR3 has 14 residues. Per germline, CDR1 LNHDA and CDR2 SQIVND (reference sequence). V trimming: 7 bases; J trimming: 5 bases; junction bases outside the gene matches: 7. The CDR3 region is CASIGQGGTGELFF. In DNA form, the CDR3 reads TGTGCCAGTATAGGGCAGGGAGGGACCGGGGAGCTGTTTTTT.

The table lists this clone with a few counts. The V and J genes are TRBV5-4 and TRBJ2-3; D might be TRBD2 (5 bases). The CDR3 runs to 16 residues. Trimming took off 1 base at V and 1 base at J, with 13 bases between the two ends. Germline CDR1 SGHNT, CDR2 YYREEE (reference sequence). CDR3 region: CASSLNPGLGTDTQYF. The CDR3 coding sequence is TGTGCCAGCAGCTTGAACCCGGGGTTGGGCACAGATACGCAGTATTTT.

This clone has just a few counts. The chain links TRBV29-1 to TRBJ1-2; D might be TRBD1 (6 bases). The CDR3 is 11 amino acids. The germline CDR1 and CDR2 sequences are SQVTM and ANQGSEA. The V gene lost 5 bases and the J gene lost 10 bases, with 14 bases spanning the gap. CDR3 residues: CSVRDDRFYTF. The CDR3 DNA reads as TGCAGCGTTCGGGACGACAGGTTCTACACCTTC.

This clone was seen a few times. J is TRBJ2-1 and V is TRBV19, with 7 bases identical to TRBD2. The CDR3 covers 15 residues. V shed 5 bases, J shed 0 bases, and the junction held 4 bases outside the gene matches. Germline V gene lookup returns CDR1 LNHDA and CDR2 SQIVND (reference sequence). The CDR3 is CASSWGGSSYNEQFF. The CDR3 nucleotides are TGTGCCAGTAGTTGGGGGGGGAGCTCCTACAATGAGCAGTTCTTC. The full variable domain, completed using reference TRBV19 and TRBJ2-1, is DGGITQSPKYLFRKEGQNVTLSCEQNLNHDAMYWYRQDPGQGLRLIYYSQIVNDFQKGDIAEGYSVSREKKESFPLTVTSAQKNPTAFYLCASSWGGSSYNEQFFGPGTRLTVL.

The chain carries TRBV10-3 and TRBJ2-7; TRBD2 agrees at 12 bases. CDR3 size: 13 residues. Trimming removed 4 bases from V and 7 bases from J; junction bases left unmatched: 2. The germline V gene encodes CDR1 ENHRY and CDR2 SYGVKD. This CDR3 is CAISVGTSGEQYV. CDR3 DNA: TGTGCCATCAGTGTGGGGACTAGCGGGGAGCAGTACGTC.

The V gene is TRBV6-1, the J gene TRBJ2-7; TRBD2 aligns across 9 bases. The CDR3 totals 15 residues. V gave up 6 bases and J gave up 7 bases; unmatched junction bases: 13. From germline, CDR1 is MNHNS and CDR2 SASEGT. In DNA, the CDR3 is TGTGCCAGCAGGTCATTCGTAGCGGGAGAGTTGGAGCAGTACTTC. Translation: CASRSFVAGELEQYF.

This clone was counted between two and nine times. V usage is TRBV19 and J usage is TRBJ2-1; possibly TRBD1 for D (5 bases). V dropped 3 bases and J dropped 3 bases, with 12 bases sitting between them. The CDR3 totals 15 residues. The germline V gene encodes CDR1 LNHDA and CDR2 SQIVND (reference sequence). The CDR3 region has the DNA TGTGCCAGTAGTATCCAGGGTGCCTACTACAATGAGCAGTTCTTC. It encodes CASSIQGAYYNEQFF.